This is a list of T cell receptor beta chains from one sample in a study of T-cell reconstitution after alpha-beta-depleted transplantation in children. TCRdb fed the PCR reads into MiXCR, producing one record per CDR3 protein. The repertoire includes 490,000 or so distinct CDR3 sequences, roughly an eighth of them detected once, and about 6% sits in the top ten. The specimen comprised PBMCs from the stem cell graft donor, sampled from the stem cell graft. These receptors were taken from a human donor who donated a stem cell graft to a child with combined immunodeficiency. The CDR3 runs from the conserved cysteine through the conserved F or W. Each record gives: clone size, D gene, V gene, J gene, CDR3 protein, CDR3 DNA. A D gene is named only where the DNA matches it firmly. Rows give clone size only sometimes, using once, few, many, or a class for an expanded clone.

clone_size: -
d_call: TRBD1
v_call: TRBV5-1
j_call: TRBJ2-7
cdr3_aa: CASSSGQGDDEQYF
cdr3_nt: TGCGCCAGCAGCTCGGGACAGGGGGACGACGAGCAGTACTTC

clone_size: -
d_call: -
v_call: TRBV4-3
j_call: TRBJ2-1
cdr3_aa: CASSQFLGYEQFF
cdr3_nt: TGCGCCAGCAGCCAATTTTTGGGTTATGAGCAGTTCTTC

clone_size: -
d_call: -
v_call: TRBV6-2/TRBV6-3
j_call: TRBJ2-1
cdr3_aa: CASSWTNAPSNEQFF
cdr3_nt: TGTGCCAGCAGTTGGACTAACGCCCCCTCGAATGAGCAGTTCTTC

clone_size: many
d_call: -
v_call: TRBV15
j_call: TRBJ1-3
cdr3_aa: CATSPRSGNTIYF
cdr3_nt: TGTGCCACCAGCCCCCGCTCTGGAAACACCATATATTTT

clone_size: -
d_call: TRBD2
v_call: TRBV2
j_call: TRBJ2-7
cdr3_aa: CASSEARGLAAYEQYF
cdr3_nt: TGTGCCAGCAGTGAAGCTCGGGGACTAGCGGCCTACGAGCAGTACTTC

clone_size: -
d_call: -
v_call: TRBV7-3
j_call: TRBJ2-3
cdr3_aa: CASSPVPGHTDTQYF
cdr3_nt: TGTGCCAGCAGCCCGGTGCCGGGGCACACAGATACGCAGTATTTT

clone_size: many
d_call: -
v_call: TRBV20-1
j_call: TRBJ2-5
cdr3_aa: CSARREETQYF
cdr3_nt: TGCAGTGCTAGACGCGAGGAGACCCAGTACTTC

clone_size: few
d_call: TRBD2
v_call: TRBV10-3
j_call: TRBJ2-2
cdr3_aa: CAIPRTSGRAGELFF
cdr3_nt: TGTGCCATCCCCCGGACTAGCGGGAGGGCCGGGGAGCTGTTTTTT

clone_size: few
d_call: -
v_call: TRBV6-2/TRBV6-3
j_call: TRBJ2-1
cdr3_aa: CASTGFNEQFF
cdr3_nt: TGTGCCAGCACGGGCTTTAATGAGCAGTTCTTC

clone_size: few
d_call: -
v_call: TRBV4-3
j_call: TRBJ1-2
cdr3_aa: CASSHIGGSGYTF
cdr3_nt: TGCGCCAGCAGCCACATAGGAGGATCCGGCTACACCTTC

clone_size: -
d_call: -
v_call: TRBV6-1
j_call: TRBJ2-2
cdr3_aa: CASSPKGRGQAYTGELFF
cdr3_nt: TGTGCCAGCAGCCCAAAGGGGAGGGGGCAAGCTTACACCGGGGAGCTGTTTTTT

clone_size: many
d_call: -
v_call: TRBV3-1
j_call: TRBJ1-1
cdr3_aa: CASSQEGAGTEAFF
cdr3_nt: TGTGCCAGCAGCCAAGAGGGGGCAGGCACTGAAGCTTTCTTT

clone_size: few
d_call: -
v_call: TRBV5-1
j_call: TRBJ1-1
cdr3_aa: CASSLSRAMNTEAFF
cdr3_nt: TGCGCCAGCAGCTTGTCCAGGGCCATGAACACTGAAGCTTTCTTT

clone_size: few
d_call: TRBD1
v_call: TRBV6-2/TRBV6-3
j_call: TRBJ2-7
cdr3_aa: CASSQTDRSYEQYF
cdr3_nt: TGTGCCAGCAGCCAAACGGACAGGTCCTACGAGCAGTACTTC

clone_size: -
d_call: -
v_call: TRBV5-1
j_call: TRBJ1-1
cdr3_aa: CASSLAGGGLKENTEAFF
cdr3_nt: TGCGCCAGCAGCTTGGCCGGGGGAGGGCTCAAGGAGAACACTGAAGCTTTCTTT

clone_size: many
d_call: TRBD2
v_call: TRBV11-2
j_call: TRBJ2-7
cdr3_aa: CASSRRGVVAGGLSYEQYF
cdr3_nt: TGTGCCAGCAGCCGGAGGGGGGTCGTAGCGGGAGGTCTGTCCTACGAGCAGTACTTC

clone_size: many
d_call: -
v_call: TRBV4-2
j_call: TRBJ2-1
cdr3_aa: CASSPWERHNEQFF
cdr3_nt: TGTGCCAGCAGCCCTTGGGAGCGTCACAATGAGCAGTTCTTC

clone_size: many
d_call: TRBD1
v_call: TRBV12-3/TRBV12-4
j_call: TRBJ2-5
cdr3_aa: CASSLGTGANQETQYF
cdr3_nt: TGTGCCAGCAGTTTAGGGACAGGGGCTAACCAAGAGACCCAGTACTTC

clone_size: -
d_call: -
v_call: TRBV7-9
j_call: TRBJ2-3
cdr3_aa: CASSFTNIHTDTQYF
cdr3_nt: TGTGCCAGCAGCTTTACGAACATCCACACAGATACGCAGTATTTT

clone_size: many
d_call: -
v_call: TRBV12-3/TRBV12-4
j_call: TRBJ1-3
cdr3_aa: CASSLWASGNTIYF
cdr3_nt: TGTGCCAGCAGTTTATGGGCCTCTGGAAACACCATATATTTT

clone_size: -
d_call: -
v_call: TRBV5-6
j_call: TRBJ1-1
cdr3_aa: CASSTRTEITEAFF
cdr3_nt: TGTGCCAGCAGCACACGGACGGAGATCACTGAAGCTTTCTTT

clone_size: -
d_call: TRBD2
v_call: TRBV5-6
j_call: TRBJ2-1
cdr3_aa: CASSLIPRTSGRTNNEQFF
cdr3_nt: TGTGCCAGCAGCTTGATTCCCCGGACTAGCGGGAGGACTAACAATGAGCAGTTCTTC

clone_size: -
d_call: TRBD2
v_call: TRBV7-2
j_call: TRBJ2-1
cdr3_aa: CASIQGTSRLSYNEQFF
cdr3_nt: TGTGCCAGCATCCAAGGGACTAGCCGCCTCTCCTACAATGAGCAGTTCTTC

clone_size: many
d_call: -
v_call: TRBV20-1
j_call: TRBJ2-7
cdr3_aa: CSARRVVERGLLGGEQYF
cdr3_nt: TGCAGTGCTAGACGAGTTGTGGAAAGGGGACTTCTTGGGGGCGAGCAGTACTTC

clone_size: many
d_call: -
v_call: TRBV9
j_call: TRBJ2-1
cdr3_aa: CASSAMTRWNEQFF
cdr3_nt: TGTGCCAGCAGCGCCATGACTAGGTGGAATGAGCAGTTCTTC

clone_size: many
d_call: -
v_call: TRBV27
j_call: TRBJ2-1
cdr3_aa: CASSLSRRNEQFF
cdr3_nt: TGTGCCAGCAGTTTATCGCGGAGGAATGAGCAGTTCTTC

clone_size: many
d_call: TRBD1
v_call: TRBV27
j_call: TRBJ2-7
cdr3_aa: CASSLGTVLTYEQYF
cdr3_nt: TGTGCCAGCAGTTTAGGGACAGTCCTTACCTACGAGCAGTACTTC